Each of the 27 T cell receptor beta chains below was sequenced from the same sample in a study of cytomegalovirus exposure and HLA in healthy donors. Amplification used 60 Vbeta primers and 13 Jbeta primers. Some clones are missing from TCRdb's copy, which holds only in-frame ones; the method was immunoSEQ multiplex PCR. Its listing shows 100,000 to 150,000 clones. The specimen was PBMCs. The receptors shown here come from a man younger than 45 in good health and CMV-seronegative.

The rearrangement joins TRBV5-4 to TRBJ2-5; possibly TRBD2 for D (7 bases). Germline values: CDR1 SGHNT, CDR2 YYREEE (reference sequence). CDR3 size: 16 residues. Trimming stripped 4 bases from V and 2 bases from J, with 18 bases between. The CDR3 DNA sequence: TGTGCCAGCAGCACTGGGGGGCGGGAGAGGCAAGAGACCCAGTACTTC. As protein: CASSTGGRERQETQYF.

The chain combines TRBV7-8 with TRBJ1-2; 7 bases map to TRBD1. This CDR3 has 14 amino acids. V shed 5 bases, J shed 6 bases, and the junction held 9 bases outside the gene matches. Per the germline V gene, CDR1 is SGHVS and CDR2 is FQNEAQ. CDR3 loop: CASSPTLQGNGYTF. The CDR3 DNA is TGTGCCAGCAGCCCCACACTACAGGGGAATGGCTACACCTTC.

The chain joins TRBV27 to TRBJ1-1; D gene unclear. Germline CDR1 is MNHEY and CDR2 is SMNVEV (reference sequence). The V end was cut by 2 bases, the J end by 1 base, with 11 bases between. This CDR3 contains 15 residues. The CDR3 spells CASSLGGASNTEAFF. The CDR3 coding sequence is TGTGCCAGCAGTTTAGGCGGAGCCTCGAACACTGAAGCTTTCTTT.

The chain couples TRBV18 to TRBJ1-4, with 9 positions matching TRBD1. J lost 3 bases, V lost 3 bases, and 2 bases had no gene match. The CDR3 consists of 15 residues. In germline, CDR1 is KGHSH, CDR2 LQKENI. CDR3 protein: CASSPRTGANEKLFF. CDR3 DNA sequence: TGTGCCAGCTCACCTAGGACAGGGGCTAATGAAAAACTGTTTTTT.

This chain links TRBV19 with TRBJ1-5; D is possibly TRBD1 (6 bases). V lost 5 bases and J lost 4, with 12 bases in between. Germline CDR1 and CDR2: LNHDA and SQIVND (reference sequence). The CDR3 runs 14 residues. The CDR3 loop reads CASSGTGMNQPQHF. CDR3 in DNA: TGTGCCAGTAGTGGAACAGGGATGAATCAGCCCCAGCATTTT.

The chain recombines TRBV9 with TRBJ2-3; D is possibly TRBD2 (5 bases). V was cut by 3 bases and J by 0 bases, with 11 bases left in between. Per germline, CDR1 SGDLS and CDR2 YYNGEE. This CDR3 contains 15 residues. CDR3 protein: CASSASGSSTDTQYF. CDR3 in DNA: TGTGCCAGCAGCGCCAGCGGTTCTAGCACAGATACGCAGTATTTT.

The CDR3 sequence is CARFGASGRATGELFF. For the CDR3, the DNA is TGTGCCCGCTTCGGGGCTAGCGGGAGAGCAACCGGGGAGCTGTTTTTT. The genes are TRBV9 and TRBJ2-2; 10 bases align to TRBD2. This CDR3 is 16 amino acids long. V dropped 10 bases and J dropped 5; count of bases not matched to a gene: 14. Germline CDR1 and CDR2: SGDLS and YYNGEE.

The chain links TRBV30 to TRBJ2-7, with 8 bases lining up with TRBD1. From germline, CDR1 is GTSNPN and CDR2 SVGIG (reference sequence). V lost 5 bases to trimming and J lost 6 bases; unmatched junction nucleotides: 3. The length of the CDR3 is 11 residues. The CDR3 DNA is TGTGCCTGGCAGGGGGCGGTCGAGCAGTACTTC. This sequence encodes CAWQGAVEQYF.

The chain couples TRBV5-4 to TRBJ2-5; the D gene is possibly TRBD2 (5 bases). The V end was cut by 1 base, the J end by 5 bases, with 12 bases between. Germline CDR1 and CDR2: SGHNT and YYREEE (reference sequence). The CDR3 totals 14 residues. CDR3 nucleotides: TGTGCCAGCAGCTTGAAGAGCGGAGGCGAGACCCAGTACTTC. Protein: CASSLKSGGETQYF.

This chain links TRBV13 with TRBJ2-7; 7 positions agree with TRBD2. Trimming removed 5 bases from V and 5 bases from J; junction bases left unmatched: 9. The V gene's germline CDR1 is PRHDT and CDR2 FYEKMQ (reference sequence). The CDR3 loop spans 14 amino acids. Written as DNA, the CDR3 is TGTGCCAGCAGCCCGCGACTAGCTATCCACGAGCAGTACTTC. It yields the protein CASSPRLAIHEQYF. The full variable domain, in which reference TRBV13 and TRBJ2-7 provide the parts outside the CDR3, is AAGVIQSPRHLIKEKRETATLKCYPIPRHDTVYWYQQGPGQDPQFLISFYEKMQSDKGSIPDRFSAQQFSDYHSELNMSSLELGDSALYFCASSPRLAIHEQYFGPGTRLTVT.

The rearrangement links TRBV30 to TRBJ2-2, with 7 bases identical to TRBD2. This CDR3 is 15 amino acids long. Germline V gene lookup returns CDR1 GTSNPN and CDR2 SVGIG (reference sequence). V was clipped by 0 bases and J by 7 bases; unmatched bases: 8. The CDR3: CAWSVLAREIGELFF. As DNA, the CDR3 is TGTGCCTGGAGTGTACTGGCGCGGGAGATCGGGGAGCTGTTTTTT.

V usage is TRBV27 and J usage is TRBJ2-7; no definite D call. The CDR3 has 13 residues. The V and J ends lost 5 bases and 3 bases respectively, with 11 bases between them. Germline V CDR1 and CDR2: MNHEY, SMNVEV (reference sequence). The CDR3 here is CASSLTPYYEQYF. CDR3 bases: TGTGCCAGCAGTCTGACTCCCTACTACGAGCAGTACTTC.

The V call is TRBV27, the J call TRBJ2-7, with D maybe TRBD1 (5 bases). This CDR3 has 14 amino acids. Germline V CDR1 and CDR2: MNHEY, SMNVEV (reference sequence). V shed 5 bases and J shed 7 bases, with 18 bases lying between them. The CDR3 nucleotides are TGTGCCAGCAGTAGGGGTATGTCTCTAGGGGAGCAGTACTTC. Translation: CASSRGMSLGEQYF.

The genes are TRBV19 and TRBJ1-2; D is undetermined. Germline CDR1 LNHDA, CDR2 SQIVND (reference sequence). CDR3 size: 15 residues. Deletions cut 2 bases from V and 2 bases from J, with 12 bases between. CDR3 region: CASSIMGALNYGYTF. The CDR3 nucleotides read TGTGCCAGTAGTATAATGGGAGCTTTAAACTATGGCTACACCTTC.

The V call is TRBV29-1, the J call TRBJ2-5; the D gene is possibly TRBD2 (7 bases). In germline, CDR1 is SQVTM, CDR2 ANQGSEA. The CDR3 has 14 amino acids. With 2 bases removed from V and 5 bases from J, the gap between germline ends came to 15 bases. CDR3 nucleotide sequence: TGCAGCGTTGAACACGGGGGGCCGGGGGAGACCCAGTACTTC. This gives the protein CSVEHGGPGETQYF.

The chain combines TRBV7-8 with TRBJ1-1; D gene ambiguous. Trimming took off 1 base at V and 7 bases at J, with 7 bases between the two ends. CDR3 length: 12 residues. Germline V gene lookup returns CDR1 SGHVS and CDR2 FQNEAQ. The CDR3 here is CASSLDLDEAFF. The DNA of the CDR3 is TGTGCCAGCAGCTTAGACCTAGATGAAGCTTTCTTT.

The chain carries TRBV9 and TRBJ1-1, with D perhaps TRBD1 (5 bases). Germline V lookup: CDR1 SGDLS, CDR2 YYNGEE. The CDR3 consists of 14 residues. The V end was cut by 1 base, the J end by 1 base, with 8 bases between. The CDR3 coding sequence is TGTGCCAGCAGCGTATCGACAGAGAACACTGAAGCTTTCTTT. Translated, it gives CASSVSTENTEAFF.

The rearrangement joins TRBV28 to TRBJ2-7; possible D gene TRBD1, 6 bases. This CDR3 has 14 amino acids. Germline V lookup: CDR1 MDHEN, CDR2 SYDVKM. Trimming pared 8 bases from V and 1 base from J, leaving 15 bases between. The DNA of the CDR3 is TGTGCCAGCCAGGGGCCCTACGTATCCTACGAGCAGTACTTC. It yields the protein CASQGPYVSYEQYF.

The gene calls are TRBV6-5 and TRBJ1-6; D gene uncertain. The CDR3 has 15 residues. Germline lookup yields CDR1 MNHEY and CDR2 SVGAGI. The V end lost 0 bases, the J end lost 10 bases, and 13 bases lay between the germline ends. The CDR3 DNA is TGTGCCAGCAGTTACTCGGATGGGCCCAAATCACCCCTCCACTTT. Protein: CASSYSDGPKSPLHF.

This chain uses TRBV11-3 with TRBJ2-7; D remains unclear. Per the germline V gene, CDR1 is SGHNT and CDR2 is YENEEA. V lost 3 bases, J lost 0 bases, and 6 bases lay in between. CDR3 length: 13 residues. The CDR3 nucleotides read TGTGCCAGCAGCTTGGCCAACTCCTACGAGCAGTACTTC. Translating gives CASSLANSYEQYF.

J is TRBJ1-3 and V is TRBV4-3, with D unclear. Germline V gene lookup returns CDR1 LGHNA and CDR2 YSLEER. With 0 bases removed from V and 1 base from J, the gap between germline ends came to 7 bases. The CDR3 length is 15 residues. This chain's CDR3 is CASSQDRQSGNTIYF. The DNA of the CDR3 is TGCGCCAGCAGCCAAGATCGCCAGTCTGGAAACACCATATATTTT.

The chain links TRBV28 to TRBJ1-3; 10 positions match TRBD1. With V trimmed by 1 base and J by 2 bases, 5 bases remained unmatched. The CDR3 has 17 amino acids. The germline V gene encodes CDR1 MDHEN and CDR2 SYDVKM. CDR3 protein: CASSLSGQGYTGNTIYF. The CDR3 coding sequence is TGTGCCAGCAGTTTATCGGGACAGGGGTATACTGGAAACACCATATATTTT. Filled out from reference TRBV28 and TRBJ1-3, the complete variable domain reads DVKVTQSSRYLVKRTGEKVFLECVQDMDHENMFWYRQDPGLGLRLIYFSYDVKMKEKGDIPEGYSVSREKKERFSLILESASTNQTSMYLCASSLSGQGYTGNTIYFGEGSWLTVV.

V usage is TRBV6-1 and J usage is TRBJ2-5; 7 bases line up with TRBD1. Germline trimming cut 6 bases from V and 5 bases from J; bases unmatched to any gene: 12. The CDR3 covers 15 residues. Germline V gives CDR1 MNHNS, CDR2 SASEGT. CDR3 nucleotide sequence: TGTGCCAGCAGCGTAAACAGGGGTACCGGGGAGACCCAGTACTTC. Translated, it gives CASSVNRGTGETQYF.

The CDR3 nucleotides read TGTGCCAGCAGTTTTGGACTCACCGGCCAGCCCCAGCATTTT. It codes for CASSFGLTGQPQHF. This chain uses TRBV28 with TRBJ1-5; D gene uncertain. Trimming pared 3 bases from V and 7 bases from J, leaving 13 bases between. Germline values: CDR1 MDHEN, CDR2 SYDVKM. The CDR3 consists of 14 residues.

This chain links TRBV5-4 with TRBJ1-4; 10 nucleotides align to TRBD1. In germline, CDR1 is SGHNT, CDR2 YYREEE (reference sequence). Trimming removed 0 bases from V and 7 bases from J; junction bases left unmatched: 3. The CDR3 spans 15 residues. In DNA form, the CDR3 reads TGTGCCAGCAGCTTGGGACAGGGGGCAGGTGAAAAACTGTTTTTT. Translated: CASSLGQGAGEKLFF.

The V gene is TRBV11-2, the J gene TRBJ1-2, with TRBD1 identical over 7 bases. Per germline, CDR1 SGHAT and CDR2 FQNNGV. The V segment lost 4 bases and the J segment 4 bases; nucleotides outside the gene matches: 15. This CDR3 has 17 residues. The DNA of the CDR3 is TGTGCCAGCAGCTCCCTACCCCGGAGGGGGCGCGGCTATGGCTACACCTTC. Protein: CASSSLPRRGRGYGYTF.

V and J are TRBV13 and TRBJ2-1; 9 nucleotides match TRBD2. Germline values: CDR1 PRHDT, CDR2 FYEKMQ (reference sequence). This CDR3 region has 15 residues. V lost 2 bases and J lost 9; bases outside the gene matches: 8. CDR3 region: CASSLKAGGVSEQFF. The CDR3 DNA follows: TGTGCCAGCAGCTTAAAAGCGGGAGGCGTGAGTGAGCAGTTCTTC. The variable domain in full, completed from reference TRBV13 and TRBJ2-1, reads AAGVIQSPRHLIKEKRETATLKCYPIPRHDTVYWYQQGPGQDPQFLISFYEKMQSDKGSIPDRFSAQQFSDYHSELNMSSLELGDSALYFCASSLKAGGVSEQFFGPGTRLTVL.